This passage covers 21 T cell receptor beta chains from one sample sequenced in a study of blood T cells in healthy people across ages. Primed by a sample-barcoded 5' primer and a J-beta primer mix, a second PCR proceeded for roughly 6 to 12 cycles. TCRdb fed the 5' RACE reads into MiXCR, producing one record per CDR3 protein. This table has some 1,800,000 distinct CDR3 sequences, 35% to 50% appearing once. Sequencing was carried out using blood. Every receptor here comes from a human donor in good health.

J is TRBJ1-2 and V is TRBV6-6; the match to TRBD1 covers 8 bases. The CDR3 runs to 15 residues. V was clipped by 4 bases and J by 8 bases; unmatched bases: 12. CDR1 is MNHNY, CDR2 SVGAGI, per germline (reference sequence). The CDR3 protein is CASSFIQGQVSGYTF. CDR3 nucleotides: TGTGCCAGCAGTTTTATTCAGGGACAGGTCTCGGGCTACACCTTC.

The chain employs TRBV9 and TRBJ1-2; 8 bases fit TRBD1. Germline CDR1 and CDR2: SGDLS and YYNGEE. This CDR3 region has 16 residues. The V gene end was trimmed by 0 bases and the J gene end by 4 bases; junction bases not matched to a gene: 8. CDR3 sequence (DNA): TGTGCCAGCAGCGTAGGGGACAGGCTCTTCAGCTATGGCTACACCTTC. Translation: CASSVGDRLFSYGYTF.

This clonotype was seen a single time. The rearrangement joins TRBV7-9 to TRBJ1-6; TRBD1 might be the D (5 bases). From germline, CDR1 is SEHNR and CDR2 FQNEAQ (reference sequence). The CDR3 extends over 16 amino acids. Deletions cut 5 bases from V and 10 bases from J, with 21 bases between. The CDR3 reads CASSTGVAGSPSPLHF. The CDR3, as DNA: TGTGCCAGCAGCACAGGCGTGGCTGGGTCCCCATCACCCCTCCACTTT.

The chain links TRBV7-2 to TRBJ2-3; D is unclear. With 1 base removed from V and 4 bases from J, the gap between germline ends came to 9 bases. From germline, CDR1 is SGHTA and CDR2 FQGNSA. This CDR3 has 14 amino acids. The CDR3 spells CASSLVAVADTQYF. CDR3 in DNA: TGTGCCAGCAGCTTAGTGGCAGTAGCAGATACGCAGTATTTT. Complete variable domain (other parts from reference TRBV7-2 and TRBJ2-3): GAGVSQSPSNKVTEKGKDVELRCDPISGHTALYWYRQSLGQGLEFLIYFQGNSAPDKSGLPSDRFSAERTGGSVSTLTIQRTQQEDSAVYLCASSLVAVADTQYFGPGTRLTVL.

This chain links TRBV12-3 or TRBV12-4 with TRBJ1-4; 9 bases are a match to TRBD1. V shed 6 bases, J shed 8 bases, and the junction held 10 bases outside the gene matches. The CDR3 consists of 15 residues. CDR3 sequence reads: CASRPSGTGWEKLFF. DNA of the CDR3: TGTGCCAGCAGGCCTTCCGGGACAGGGTGGGAAAAACTGTTTTTT.

This clonotype was observed a few times. This chain joins TRBV5-1 and TRBJ2-7; 7 bases are shared with TRBD1. Germline trimming cut 4 bases from V and 6 bases from J; bases unmatched to any gene: 7. Germline CDR1 and CDR2: SGHRS and YFSETQ. The CDR3 spans 13 residues. The CDR3 loop reads CASSPGQRFEQYF. DNA for the CDR3: TGCGCCAGCAGCCCGGGACAGCGTTTCGAGCAGTACTTC. Together with reference TRBV5-1 and TRBJ2-7, the CDR3 gives the full variable domain: KAGVTQTPRYLIKTRGQQVTLSCSPISGHRSVSWYQQTPGQGLQFLFEYFSETQRNKGNFPGRFSGRQFSNSRSEMNVSTLELGDSALYLCASSPGQRFEQYFGPGTRLTVT.

This clonotype has just a few counts. V is TRBV7-8 and J is TRBJ2-5; 9 bases fit TRBD1. The CDR3 is 14 residues long. V trimming: 6 bases; J trimming: 5 bases; junction bases outside the gene matches: 7. Per germline, CDR1 SGHVS and CDR2 FQNEAQ. This CDR3 reads CASSRTGDGETQYF. CDR3 coding DNA: TGTGCCAGCAGTCGGACAGGGGACGGGGAGACCCAGTACTTC.

A few counts support this clonotype. V and J are TRBV20-1 and TRBJ2-5; 9 bases map to TRBD1. The CDR3 contains 13 residues. CDR1 DFQATT and CDR2 SNEGSKA come from the germline V gene (reference sequence). The V and J ends lost 3 bases and 3 bases, in that order; junction bases with no gene match: 2. CDR3 residues: CSASWTGEETQYF. The CDR3 DNA sequence: TGCAGTGCTAGTTGGACAGGGGAAGAGACCCAGTACTTC.

The genes are TRBV7-2 and TRBJ2-7, with D perhaps assigned TRBD1 or TRBD2 (5 bases each). The ends were cut back, 5 bases at V and 0 bases at J, with 17 bases in the middle. This CDR3 contains 16 residues. The germline gives CDR1 SGHTA, CDR2 FQGNSA. In nucleotides, the CDR3 is TGTGCCAGCAGCACAAAAGAGGGGTGGAGCTCCTACGAGCAGTACTTC. Protein: CASSTKEGWSSYEQYF.

The chain combines TRBV10-3 with TRBJ1-1; a weak D match, TRBD1 (6 bases). V was trimmed by 5 bases and J by 3 bases, leaving 10 bases between them. Germline V gene lookup returns CDR1 ENHRY and CDR2 SYGVKD. The CDR3 has 13 amino acids. CDR3 protein: CAISRGGDTEAFF. CDR3 coding DNA: TGTGCCATCAGTAGAGGGGGAGACACTGAAGCTTTCTTT.

The rearrangement uses TRBV7-2 and TRBJ2-7; maybe TRBD2 (5 bases). CDR1 is SGHTA, CDR2 FQGNSA, per germline. The CDR3 is made up of 15 amino acids. Trimming removed 2 bases from V and 2 bases from J, with 13 bases in between. In nucleotides, the CDR3 is TGTGCCAGCAGCTTAAGTGAAGAGGGTGCCTACGAGCAGTACTTC. Translation gives CASSLSEEGAYEQYF.

The V and J genes are TRBV6-5 and TRBJ2-3; a possible D gene is TRBD1 (5 bases). V was cut by 5 bases and J by 5 bases, with 11 bases left in between. CDR1 is MNHEY and CDR2 is SVGAGI in the germline V gene. The CDR3 consists of 13 residues. CDR3 sequence reads: CASSPQGLDTQYF. In DNA, the CDR3 is TGTGCCAGCAGTCCGCAGGGATTAGATACGCAGTATTTT.

The chain joins TRBV12-3 or TRBV12-4 to TRBJ1-1, with TRBD1 matching 7 bases. The V and J ends lost 6 bases and 4 bases, in that order; junction bases with no gene match: 17. This CDR3 region has 17 residues. The chain's CDR3 is CASRTPPTGSGGTEAFF. The CDR3 nucleotides read TGTGCCAGCAGAACTCCCCCGACAGGGTCAGGTGGCACTGAAGCTTTCTTT.

The chain links TRBV20-1 to TRBJ2-2; weak D call: TRBD1 (7 bases). The CDR3 consists of 14 residues. V shed 6 bases and J shed 6 bases, with 17 bases lying between them. Germline CDR1 and CDR2: DFQATT and SNEGSKA (reference sequence). CDR3 residues: CSANPTGRPGELFF. The CDR3 nucleotides are TGCAGTGCGAACCCGACAGGGAGGCCCGGGGAGCTGTTTTTT.

This sequence joins TRBV29-1 and TRBJ1-2; D is perhaps TRBD1 (6 bases). V was pared by 7 bases and J by 2 bases, with 17 bases between. From germline, CDR1 is SQVTM and CDR2 ANQGSEA. This CDR3 region has 14 residues. Here the CDR3 DNA reads TGCAGCGCGAGGGCAGGGGCTACAAACTATGGCTACACCTTC. As protein: CSARAGATNYGYTF.

The chain has TRBV20-1 and TRBJ2-5; D not resolved. This CDR3 has 12 residues. V was shortened by 3 bases and J by 2 bases, with 7 bases between the two germline ends. The V gene's germline CDR1 is DFQATT and CDR2 SNEGSKA (reference sequence). CDR3 amino acids: CSASLRQETQYF. The DNA for the CDR3 is TGCAGTGCTAGCTTGAGACAAGAGACCCAGTACTTC.

The table lists this clonotype with a few counts. The chain couples TRBV7-8 to TRBJ2-7; 8 bases are shared with TRBD2. The junction had 5 bases not matched to a gene; V was cut back by 5 bases and J by 2 bases. The CDR3 covers 14 residues. The germline V gene has CDR1 SGHVS and CDR2 FQNEAQ. The CDR3 is CASSPAGEPYEQYF. CDR3 coding DNA: TGTGCCAGCAGCCCAGCGGGGGAGCCCTACGAGCAGTACTTC.

V gene TRBV20-1 combines with J gene TRBJ1-1, with D unresolved. The V end lost 3 bases, the J end lost 0 bases, and 5 bases lay between the germline ends. Germline V lookup: CDR1 DFQATT, CDR2 SNEGSKA (reference sequence). The CDR3 runs to 12 residues. The CDR3 DNA reads as TGCAGTGCTAGTCCTTTGAACACTGAAGCTTTCTTT. It encodes CSASPLNTEAFF.

This chain links TRBV28 with TRBJ2-7; 9 bases fit TRBD1. The V segment lost 5 bases and the J segment 0 bases; nucleotides outside the gene matches: 5. The CDR3 extends over 15 amino acids. CDR1 and CDR2 from the germline V gene are MDHEN and SYDVKM. CDR3 DNA: TGTGCCAGCAGTACCCGGGACAGGGTCTCCTACGAGCAGTACTTC. Its protein is CASSTRDRVSYEQYF.

This sequence joins TRBV9 and TRBJ1-2, with D unclear. The V gene lost 4 bases and the J gene lost 8 bases, with 18 bases spanning the gap. The CDR3 sequence is 14 residues long. Germline V gene data show CDR1 as SGDLS and CDR2 as YYNGEE. This chain's CDR3 is CASSSHSIGSGYTF. CDR3 DNA: TGTGCCAGCAGCTCCCACTCTATAGGTTCGGGCTACACCTTC.

The rearrangement links TRBV20-1 to TRBJ1-2, with 8 nucleotides matching TRBD1. Trimming removed 5 bases from V and 4 bases from J; junction bases left unmatched: 0. Germline lookup yields CDR1 DFQATT and CDR2 SNEGSKA (reference sequence). This CDR3 spans 11 amino acids. CDR3 amino acids: CSAGTGYGYTF. The CDR3 DNA sequence: TGCAGTGCTGGGACAGGCTATGGCTACACCTTC.